This passage covers 10 T cell receptor beta chains from one sample sequenced in a study of blood T cell repertoires in COVID-19. Method: immunoSEQ multiplex PCR; TCRdb's copy keeps in-frame clones and lacks some. This sample has more than 250,000 clones, with 84% found just once. Sequencing was performed on peripheral blood. Source of these receptors: a human donor in a cohort sampled during active COVID-19.

V usage is TRBV7-9 and J usage is TRBJ2-5, with 11 nucleotides matching TRBD1. The CDR3 spans 14 residues. Germline V gives CDR1 SEHNR, CDR2 FQNEAQ (reference sequence). Losses at the gene ends were 5 bases for V and 5 bases for J; bases not matched to a gene: 4. The CDR3 DNA sequence: TGTGCCAGCAGCCGGACAGGGGGCTGGGAGACCCAGTACTTC. Its protein is CASSRTGGWETQYF.

The V call is TRBV10-3, the J call TRBJ2-3, with TRBD1 identical over 10 bases. Per the germline V gene, CDR1 is ENHRY and CDR2 is SYGVKD. Trimming at V came to 5 bases and at J to 5 bases, leaving 10 bases not matched to a gene. The length of the CDR3 is 16 residues. CDR3 residues: CAISPTGQGLGDTQYF. CDR3 DNA sequence: TGTGCCATCAGTCCTACGGGACAGGGGTTGGGAGATACGCAGTATTTT.

This clone was observed many times. Other DNA sequences in the same sample also yield this CDR3. The rearrangement joins TRBV5-1 to TRBJ1-2; 11 nucleotides line up with TRBD1. With V trimmed by 0 bases and J by 7 bases, 2 bases remained unmatched. Looked up from germline, CDR1 is SGHRS and CDR2 is YFSETQ. There are 14 residues in the CDR3. CDR3 bases: TGCGCCAGCAGCTTGGCCGGGACAGGGGGTGGCTACACCTTC. As protein: CASSLAGTGGGYTF.

This chain joins TRBV25-1 and TRBJ1-2; tentative D call: TRBD1 (6 bases). Germline CDR1 MGHDK, CDR2 SYGVNS. The CDR3 extends over 14 amino acids. Trimming took 4 bases from V and 2 from J, leaving 11 bases between them. CDR3 sequence: CASSAYGQNYGYTF. CDR3 DNA sequence: TGTGCCAGCAGTGCATACGGACAGAACTATGGCTACACCTTC.

The rearrangement joins TRBV6-5 to TRBJ2-3; TRBD2 aligns across 11 bases. V trimming: 6 bases; J trimming: 4 bases; junction bases outside the gene matches: 6. This CDR3 has 15 amino acids. Germline CDR1 and CDR2: MNHEY and SVGAGI. The CDR3 nucleotides read TGTGCCAGCAGCCTGACTAGCGGGACTTCAGATACGCAGTATTTT. It is translated as CASSLTSGTSDTQYF.

The chain has TRBV6-5 and TRBJ1-5, with 9 bases lining up with TRBD1. Germline trimming cut 6 bases from V and 6 bases from J; bases unmatched to any gene: 9. In germline, CDR1 is MNHEY, CDR2 SVGAGI. The CDR3 sequence is 15 residues long. The chain's CDR3 is CASSQVQGAGQPQHF. The CDR3 nucleotides read TGTGCCAGCAGCCAGGTACAGGGGGCAGGTCAGCCCCAGCATTTT.

The chain recombines TRBV6-6 with TRBJ1-1; 8 bases line up with TRBD1. CDR1 MNHNY and CDR2 SVGAGI come from the germline V gene (reference sequence). J was trimmed by 2 bases and V by 5 bases; bases with no gene match: 13. This CDR3 comprises 17 residues. The CDR3 reads CASSHHRQGRVNTEAFF. In nucleotides, the CDR3 is TGTGCCAGCAGTCACCATAGACAGGGGAGAGTCAACACTGAAGCTTTCTTT.

The V gene is TRBV11-2, the J gene TRBJ1-6; 7 bases match TRBD1. From germline, CDR1 is SGHAT and CDR2 FQNNGV. With 1 base clipped from V and 4 bases from J, the junction kept 7 bases outside the gene matches. The CDR3 runs 17 residues. CDR3 DNA sequence: TGTGCCAGCAGCTTAGGACAGGGAGACGGGTATAATTCACCCCTCCACTTT. Translation: CASSLGQGDGYNSPLHF.

This clone was recorded a few times. V is TRBV3-1 (or the pseudogene TRBV3-2) and J is TRBJ2-5, with a tentative D call TRBD2 (6 bases). V lost 0 bases and J 4 bases, leaving 15 bases between the germline ends. This CDR3 is built from 16 residues. Germline CDR1 and CDR2: LGHDT and YNNKEL (reference sequence). The chain's CDR3 is CASSQEGERVVETQYF. The CDR3 nucleotides are TGTGCCAGCAGCCAAGAGGGGGAGCGGGTGGTAGAGACCCAGTACTTC.

The V and J genes are TRBV7-6 and TRBJ2-5; 14 nucleotides agree with TRBD2. The CDR3 extends over 15 amino acids. V was pared by 3 bases and J by 4 bases, with 1 base of the junction left unmatched. Germline lookup yields CDR1 SGHVS and CDR2 FNYEAQ. The CDR3 DNA reads as TGTGCCAGCAGCTTGGGACTAGCGGGGGCAGAGACCCAGTACTTC. Residues: CASSLGLAGAETQYF.